Each of the 24 T cell receptor beta chains below was sequenced from the same sample in a study of cytomegalovirus exposure and HLA in healthy donors. Primers included in the PCR were 60 Vbeta and 13 Jbeta primers. Profiling relied on immunoSEQ multiplex PCR, and the TCRdb table lists in-frame clones only, not all of them. The sample contains 160,000 or so clones, 65% to 80% of which appear only once. The sequenced material came from PBMCs. The receptors here all came from a middle-aged woman in good health and CMV-seronegative.

The J gene is TRBJ2-1, the V gene TRBV10-2, with D perhaps matching TRBD1 (6 bases). This CDR3 region has 12 residues. Trimming removed 4 bases at V and 9 bases at J, with 10 bases between. CDR1 WSHSY and CDR2 SAAADI come from the germline V gene. The CDR3 DNA reads as TGCGCCAGCAGTGGGGGGCCTAGTGAGCAGTTCTTC. It codes for CASSGGPSEQFF.

This chain joins TRBV10-1 and TRBJ1-1; TRBD1 matches at 7 bases. The CDR3 loop spans 14 amino acids. Germline V CDR1 and CDR2: WNHNN, SYGVQD (reference sequence). The trim removed 3 bases at V and 4 bases at J, leaving 5 bases unmatched. CDR3 sequence reads: CASSDHRGSTEAFF. CDR3 DNA sequence: TGCGCCAGCAGTGACCACAGGGGAAGCACTGAAGCTTTCTTT.

The chain is built from TRBV7-9 and TRBJ1-4; 8 bases map to TRBD1. The CDR3 extends over 14 amino acids. After removal of 5 bases from V and 4 bases from J, the junction contained 3 bases not matched to a gene. Germline V gene sequence: CDR1 SEHNR, CDR2 FQNEAQ (reference sequence). DNA for the CDR3: TGTGCCAGCAGCCCAGGGGGCGGTAATGAAAAACTGTTTTTT. This encodes CASSPGGGNEKLFF.

This clone was seen only a few times. For the CDR3, the DNA is TGTGCCAGCAGCCAACATCATCCGAACACTGAAGCTTTCTTT. This encodes CASSQHHPNTEAFF. This chain connects TRBV14 to TRBJ1-1; D gene ambiguous. The CDR3 is made up of 14 amino acids. Per the germline V gene, CDR1 is SGHDN and CDR2 is FVKESK. Trimming removed 2 bases from V and 1 base from J, with 8 bases in between.

V usage is TRBV11-3 and J usage is TRBJ2-7; D unclear. The CDR3 runs to 12 residues. V dropped 1 base and J dropped 7 bases, with 8 bases sitting between them. Germline loops: CDR1 SGHNT, CDR2 YENEEA. The CDR3 DNA follows: TGTGCCAGCAGCTTAGTTCTACAGGAGCAGTACTTC. It codes for CASSLVLQEQYF.

The chain has TRBV7-2 and TRBJ1-2; D may be TRBD1 (6 bases). The CDR3 is 15 amino acids. Germline CDR1 SGHTA, CDR2 FQGNSA. Trimming shortened V by 2 bases and J by 8 bases, and 18 bases separated the two germline ends. The CDR3 DNA reads TGTGCCAGCAGCTTATTCAACAGGGTCGTGGAAGGCTACACCTTC. Residues: CASSLFNRVVEGYTF.

This clone was counted a few times. J is TRBJ1-5 and V is TRBV6-6; 7 bases map to TRBD1. Germline lookup yields CDR1 MNHNY and CDR2 SVGAGI (reference sequence). The CDR3 is 16 residues long. V shed 2 bases, J shed 1 base, and the junction held 5 bases outside the gene matches. Here the CDR3 DNA reads TGTGCCAGCAGTTACAGCGCAGGGGGAAGCAATCAGCCCCAGCATTTT. Translating gives CASSYSAGGSNQPQHF.

This clone was seen a handful of times. The J gene is TRBJ2-6, the V gene TRBV4-1; no firm D call. This CDR3 is 15 amino acids long. Germline V gives CDR1 MGHRA, CDR2 YSYEKL. The ends were cut back, 2 bases at V and 0 bases at J, with 5 bases in the middle. The chain's CDR3 is CASSQYSSGANVLTF. The CDR3 bases are TGCGCCAGCAGCCAATACAGCTCTGGGGCCAACGTCCTGACTTTC.

This chain connects TRBV7-9 to TRBJ1-1, with D hard to call. The CDR3 is made up of 14 amino acids. V gave up 1 base and J gave up 1 base, with 7 bases separating them. Germline V gene lookup returns CDR1 SEHNR and CDR2 FQNEAQ (reference sequence). The CDR3 region has the DNA TGTGCCAGCAGCTTAGGGAGCGCGAACACTGAAGCTTTCTTT. Amino acid sequence: CASSLGSANTEAFF.

V is TRBV5-1 and J is TRBJ2-7, with D possibly being TRBD1 (7 bases). V was clipped by 4 bases and J by 1 base, with 18 bases between them. This CDR3 region has 16 residues. Germline CDR1 and CDR2: SGHRS and YFSETQ. The CDR3 region is CASSGGTVMHSYEQYF. The CDR3 DNA reads as TGCGCCAGCAGCGGCGGGACAGTAATGCATTCCTACGAGCAGTACTTC.

This sequence joins TRBV28 and TRBJ2-1, with 11 bases matching TRBD1. Germline CDR1 and CDR2: MDHEN and SYDVKM. This CDR3 spans 16 amino acids. Germline trimming cut 5 bases from V and 9 bases from J; bases unmatched to any gene: 12. The CDR3 region is CASSRTPGQGVGEQFF. The CDR3 DNA is TGTGCCAGCAGTCGGACTCCGGGACAGGGGGTTGGTGAGCAGTTCTTC.

J is TRBJ2-1 and V is TRBV7-2; the D is unclear. Trimming shortened V by 1 base and J by 9 bases, and 10 bases separated the two germline ends. The CDR3 spans 13 residues. The germline CDR1 and CDR2 sequences are SGHTA and FQGNSA. CDR3 loop: CASSLVSFGEQFF. CDR3 DNA sequence: TGTGCCAGCAGCTTAGTTTCGTTCGGTGAGCAGTTCTTC.

This CDR3 reads CASSRQGAYEQYF. CDR3 bases: TGCGCCAGCAGTAGACAGGGGGCCTACGAGCAGTACTTC. The chain has TRBV10-1 and TRBJ2-7; 9 bases are a match to TRBD1. This CDR3 has 13 amino acids. V lost 5 bases to trimming and J lost 2 bases; unmatched junction nucleotides: 1. CDR1 is WNHNN, CDR2 SYGVQD, per germline (reference sequence).

Note on this clone: The junction differs from germline at one of its ends, possibly a read error. The DNA of the CDR3 is TGTTCCAGCCGCACAGGGCTTTCACCCCTCCACTTT. It yields the protein CSSRTGLSPLHF. The chain links TRBV7-9 to TRBJ1-6; maybe TRBD1 (6 bases). In germline, CDR1 is SEHNR, CDR2 FQNEAQ (reference sequence). This CDR3 has 12 amino acids.

The gene calls are TRBV9 and TRBJ2-4; D gene uncertain. CDR3 length: 14 residues. Germline V lookup: CDR1 SGDLS, CDR2 YYNGEE. The ends were cut back, 2 bases at V and 0 bases at J, with 6 bases in the middle. The CDR3 sequence: CASSVSGAKNIQYF. The DNA for the CDR3 is TGTGCCAGCAGCGTGTCGGGAGCCAAAAACATTCAGTACTTC.

The chain recombines TRBV7-2 with TRBJ2-7, with a weak D call TRBD2 (7 bases). V was cut by 0 bases and J by 2 bases, with 14 bases left in between. The length of the CDR3 is 16 residues. The germline CDR1 and CDR2 sequences are SGHTA and FQGNSA. Here the CDR3 reads CASSLASGGGAYEQYF. CDR3 coding DNA: TGTGCCAGCAGCTTAGCGAGCGGAGGGGGGGCCTACGAGCAGTACTTC.

This chain links TRBV5-1 with TRBJ2-1, with D uncertain. This CDR3 has 14 residues. V lost 2 bases and J lost 1, with 7 bases in between. The germline CDR1 and CDR2 sequences are SGHRS and YFSETQ. The DNA of the CDR3 is TGCGCCAGCAGCTTCGCGTCTTCCTACAATGAGCAGTTCTTC. Translated: CASSFASSYNEQFF.

V usage is TRBV10-3 and J usage is TRBJ2-3; tentative D call: TRBD2 (5 bases). The CDR3 length is 14 residues. From germline, CDR1 is ENHRY and CDR2 SYGVKD. V was pared by 7 bases and J by 0 bases, with 11 bases between. CDR3 protein: CAITRTGSTDTQYF. DNA of the CDR3: TGTGCCATCACTCGGACGGGGAGCACAGATACGCAGTATTTT.

V is TRBV30 and J is TRBJ1-5; 9 bases line up with TRBD1. Trimming took 1 base from V and 5 from J; bases not matched to a gene: 6. Germline CDR1 reads GTSNPN; CDR2 reads SVGIG (reference sequence). The CDR3 totals 15 residues. CDR3 sequence (DNA): TGTGCCTGGAGTGCGACAGGGGGGGGGTATCAGCCCCAGCATTTT. Residues: CAWSATGGGYQPQHF.

The CDR3 region is CASSIGAGNTIYF. The CDR3 nucleotides are TGTGCCAGTAGTATCGGGGCTGGAAACACCATATATTTT. The chain is built from TRBV19 and TRBJ1-3, with D uncertain. The CDR3 covers 13 residues. Trimming removed 3 bases from V and 2 bases from J, with 5 bases in between. Per germline, CDR1 LNHDA and CDR2 SQIVND (reference sequence).

This CDR3 is CASGPVSRGTEAFF. The CDR3 DNA reads as TGTGCCAGCGGTCCCGTTAGCCGGGGCACTGAAGCTTTCTTT. This chain links TRBV27 with TRBJ1-1, with D hard to call. CDR3 length: 14 residues. With 8 bases removed from V and 4 bases from J, the gap between germline ends came to 17 bases. Germline V gene lookup returns CDR1 MNHEY and CDR2 SMNVEV (reference sequence).

The chain employs TRBV30 and TRBJ1-3; a weak D match, TRBD1 (6 bases). Between the trimmed V and J ends, which lost 5 bases and 0 bases, there was a span of 8 bases. CDR3 length: 13 residues. Germline V gives CDR1 GTSNPN, CDR2 SVGIG (reference sequence). The CDR3 bases are TGTGCCTGGGGACAGAGCTCTGGAAACACCATATATTTT. Translation gives CAWGQSSGNTIYF.

DNA of the CDR3: TGTGCCACGCCAGGGCCCCGGGCGGCCGAGCAGTACTTC. Translating it yields CATPGPRAAEQYF. The chain links TRBV6-1 to TRBJ2-7; D might be TRBD1 (5 bases). V lost 10 bases and J lost 6, with 19 bases in between. Germline V gene data show CDR1 as MNHNS and CDR2 as SASEGT. The CDR3 is made up of 13 amino acids.

The V call is TRBV19, the J call TRBJ1-1, with a possible D match to TRBD1 (5 bases). This CDR3 contains 14 residues. The germline V gene has CDR1 LNHDA and CDR2 SQIVND (reference sequence). V was cut by 4 bases and J by 3 bases, with 12 bases left in between. Here the CDR3 reads CASSTDPGDTEAFF. The CDR3 DNA reads TGTGCCAGTAGTACCGACCCGGGGGACACTGAAGCTTTCTTT.